This is a list of T cell receptor beta chains from one sample in a study of cytomegalovirus exposure and HLA in healthy donors. Using immunoSEQ multiplex PCR, the repertoire was profiled, and TCRdb retains in-frame clones only, with some absent. This table holds 85,000 to 130,000 clones, under 80% found once. The sequenced material came from PBMCs. These receptors were obtained from a woman under 30 in good health and CMV-seropositive. Each CDR3 is given with its conserved first and last residue. The D gene is left open where the match is weak. Part of the rows lack a size; the others show once, few, many or a class for expanded clones.

>NA|14|TRBJ1-1|TRBV6-1|NA
TGTGCCAGCAGCACGCAAGACAGCTACACTGAAGCTTTCTTT
CASSTQDSYTEAFF
>NA|16|TRBJ1-5|TRBV19|NA
TGTGCCAGTAGTGTCCAACAGGATTATAGCAATCAGCCCCAGCATTTT
CASSVQQDYSNQPQHF
>NA|15|TRBJ2-1|TRBV7-9|NA
TGTGCCAGCAGCCCCCAGGAGGGAGTGGTCAATGAGCAGTTCTTC
CASSPQEGVVNEQFF
>NA|14|TRBJ2-7|TRBV2|TRBD2
TGTGCCAGCAGAGTTAGTGCGGGGGCCTACGAGCAGTACTTC
CASRVSAGAYEQYF
>NA|13|TRBJ1-2|TRBV15|NA
TGTGCCACCAGCAGCGGGGAAGTAGATGGCTACACCTTC
CATSSGEVDGYTF
>NA|15|TRBJ2-1|TRBV5-1|TRBD2
TGCGCCAGCAGCTTGGTTCTAGCGGGAGGTGGTGAGCAGTTCTTC
CASSLVLAGGGEQFF
>NA|13|TRBJ1-1|TRBV2|TRBD1
TGTGCCAGCAGTAGGGACAGCAACACTGAAGCTTTCTTT
CASSRDSNTEAFF
>NA|14|TRBJ2-7|TRBV4-1|NA
TGCGCCAGCAGCCAAATATGGTCTACGCACGAGCAGTACTTC
CASSQIWSTHEQYF
>NA|15|TRBJ2-7|TRBV28|TRBD1
TGTGCCAGCAGTAGTGGGACAGGGTTGAGGTACGAGCAGTACTTC
CASSSGTGLRYEQYF
>few|16|TRBJ1-2|TRBV11-1|TRBD1
TGTGCCAGCAGCTCCCCAGCAGGACAGGGGGCTCGTGGCTACACCTTC
CASSSPAGQGARGYTF
>NA|13|TRBJ2-5|TRBV10-3|NA
TGTGCCATCGGGGGGGCAAAAGAAGAGACCCAGTACTTC
CAIGGAKEETQYF
>NA|14|TRBJ2-7|TRBV27|NA
TGTGCCAGCAGTATTACAGGGCTAGCTTACGAGCAGTACTTC
CASSITGLAYEQYF
>NA|14|TRBJ1-4|TRBV19|TRBD1
TGTGCCAGTGGCCAAGGACAGGGGTTTGGAAAACTGTTTTTT
CASGQGQGFGKLFF
>NA|16|TRBJ1-2|TRBV12-2|NA
TGTGCAAGTCGCTTAGCGCCGCCGACAGGGGGCTCTGGCTACACCTTC
CASRLAPPTGGSGYTF
>once|16|TRBJ2-1|TRBV19|TRBD2
TGTGCCAGTAGTTCCCCCGGGACTAGCGGGAGCGATGAGCAGTTCTTC
CASSSPGTSGSDEQFF
>NA|14|TRBJ2-5|TRBV11-2|NA
TGTGCCAGCAGCTTAGAGTCTCACGGGGGTACCCAGTACTTC
CASSLESHGGTQYF
>NA|14|TRBJ1-2|TRBV13|NA
TGTGCCAGCAGCAGACGACAGGTGAAGCCTGGCTACACCTTC
CASSRRQVKPGYTF
>few|15|TRBJ2-7|TRBV7-6|TRBD2
TGTGCCAGCAGCCTCCCTAGCGGGAGCTCCTACGAGCAGTACTTC
CASSLPSGSSYEQYF
>medium-sized|15|TRBJ1-5|TRBV29-1|TRBD1
TGCAGCGTTGAAGATGGGACAGGGGGCAATCAGCCCCAGCATTTT
CSVEDGTGGNQPQHF
>NA|17|TRBJ2-3|TRBV7-2|TRBD2
TGTGCCAGCAGCAATGGACTAGCTCGTCCCCCCACAGATACGCAGTATTTT
CASSNGLARPPTDTQYF
>NA|16|TRBJ2-5|TRBV5-1|TRBD1
TGCGCCAGCAGCTTGGGACCGGGACAGGGGATGGAGACCCAGTACTTC
CASSLGPGQGMETQYF
>NA|15|TRBJ2-7|TRBV6-1|TRBD1
TGTGCCAGCAGTGATGGGACAGGGCCCCCCTACGAGCAGTACTTC
CASSDGTGPPYEQYF
>once|15|TRBJ2-1|TRBV28|TRBD2
TGTGCCAGCAGTCCCCGGGTTAGCGGGTACAATGAGCAGTTCTTC
CASSPRVSGYNEQFF
>NA|15|TRBJ2-7|TRBV5-6|TRBD1
TGTGCCAGCAGCTTGGAGACAGGGATCTCCTACGAGCAGTACTTC
CASSLETGISYEQYF
>NA|15|TRBJ2-1|TRBV7-2|TRBD2
TGTGCCAGCAGCCAAACTAGCGGGAGTTACAATGAGCAGTTCTTC
CASSQTSGSYNEQFF
>NA|14|TRBJ1-1|TRBV5-1|NA
TGCGCCAGCAACTCAGGGGCGGGGAACACTGAAGCTTTCTTT
CASNSGAGNTEAFF
>NA|12|TRBJ1-2|TRBV19|NA
TGTGCCAGTAACGCAGGGCTTCAGGGCTACACCTTC
CASNAGLQGYTF
>NA|15|TRBJ1-1|TRBV28|TRBD1
TGTGCCAGCAGTACCCGGGACAGCCTGAACACTGAAGCTTTCTTT
CASSTRDSLNTEAFF
>NA|15|TRBJ2-7|TRBV6-5|TRBD2
TGTGCCAGCAGTCTAGGACTAGATAGTGTATCCGAGCAGTACTTC
CASSLGLDSVSEQYF
>NA|14|TRBJ1-3|TRBV15|TRBD1
TGTGCCACCAGCAGAGCTCAGGGGGCAAACACCATATATTTT
CATSRAQGANTIYF
>NA|13|TRBJ1-1|TRBV5-8|NA
TGTGCCAGCAGCTTGGGGGGGGACACTGAAGCTTTCTTT
CASSLGGDTEAFF
>NA|15|TRBJ2-7|TRBV21-1|NA
TGTGCCAGCAGCAACCGGGACAGGGCCTCCTACGAGCAGTACTTC
CASSNRDRASYEQYF
>few|18|TRBJ2-3|TRBV11-3|TRBD2
TGTGCCAGCAGCCCCGGACGGACTAGCGGGGGGGGAGCAGATACGCAGTATTTT
CASSPGRTSGGGADTQYF
>NA|16|TRBJ1-5|TRBV5-5|TRBD1
TGTGCCAGCAGCTCTACAGGGGGCACGAGCAATCAGCCCCAGCATTTT
CASSSTGGTSNQPQHF
>NA|15|TRBJ2-2|TRBV30|TRBD2
TGTGCCTGGAGGCAAGCGGGAGGGCCGGTCGGGGAGCTGTTTTTT
CAWRQAGGPVGELFF
>NA|14|TRBJ2-2|TRBV19|NA
TGTGCCAGTAACAGGGCCGGTAACACCGGGGAGCTGTTTTTT
CASNRAGNTGELFF
>once|12|TRBJ2-7|TRBV2|NA
TGTGCCACCAGGGTAGGACTCTACGAGCAGTACTTC
CATRVGLYEQYF
>few|16|TRBJ2-1|TRBV19|TRBD2
TGTGCCACACCCCCCCCCGGGACTAGGGCCTCTGATGAGCAGTTCTTC
CATPPPGTRASDEQFF
>NA|13|TRBJ2-3|TRBV10-3|NA
TGTGCCATCAGTCGAGACTTTACAGATACGCAGTATTTT
CAISRDFTDTQYF
>NA|14|TRBJ2-1|TRBV27|TRBD2
TGTGCCAGCAGCATTACCGGGACTAGAGACGCGCCAGTCTTC
CASSITGTRDAPVF
>NA|14|TRBJ1-1|TRBV7-8|NA
TGTGCCAGCAGCCTAACCCGACAGTCCACTGAAGCTTTCTTT
CASSLTRQSTEAFF
>NA|15|TRBJ2-7|TRBV5-1|TRBD1
TGCGCCAGCAGCACCGGACAGGGGGACAGCTACGAGCAGTACTTC
CASSTGQGDSYEQYF
>NA|15|TRBJ2-7|TRBV7-2|TRBD1
TGTGCCAGCAGCGCCTATCAGACAGGGCCCTACGAGCAGTACTTC
CASSAYQTGPYEQYF
>few|15|TRBJ1-1|TRBV14|NA
TGTGCCAGCAGCCACCTACAGGGTGTCAACACTGAAGCTTTCTTT
CASSHLQGVNTEAFF
>NA|16|TRBJ1-5|TRBV9|TRBD1
TGTGCCAGCAGCGAGGGTACAGGGGGTAGCAATCAGCCCCAGCATTTT
CASSEGTGGSNQPQHF
>few|16|TRBJ1-1|TRBV29-1|TRBD1
TGCAGCGTGGACTCGACCGGGACAGGTAGCAACACTGAAGCTTTCTTT
CSVDSTGTGSNTEAFF
>NA|13|TRBJ1-1|TRBV10-3|NA
TGTGCCATCAGACAGGGTCTGAACACTGAAGCTTTCTTT
CAIRQGLNTEAFF
>NA|15|TRBJ2-5|TRBV29-1|NA
TGCAGCGTTAGCCCCGGGACGGACAGAGGCGAGACCCAGTACTTC
CSVSPGTDRGETQYF
>NA|14|TRBJ2-7|TRBV4-3|NA
TGCGCCAGCAGCCAAGCTGGGGGCGACAACGAGCAGTACTTC
CASSQAGGDNEQYF
>NA|13|TRBJ1-2|TRBV7-3|NA
TGTGCCAGCAGCTTACACAGTAACTATGGCTACACCTTC
CASSLHSNYGYTF
>once|15|TRBJ2-1|TRBV27|NA
TGTGCCAGCAGTTTAAACCCGAGCTCCTACAATGAGCAGTTCTTC
CASSLNPSSYNEQFF
>NA|14|TRBJ2-5|TRBV18|TRBD1
TGTGCCAGCTCACCATGGACAGGGGAAGAGACCCAGTACTTC
CASSPWTGEETQYF